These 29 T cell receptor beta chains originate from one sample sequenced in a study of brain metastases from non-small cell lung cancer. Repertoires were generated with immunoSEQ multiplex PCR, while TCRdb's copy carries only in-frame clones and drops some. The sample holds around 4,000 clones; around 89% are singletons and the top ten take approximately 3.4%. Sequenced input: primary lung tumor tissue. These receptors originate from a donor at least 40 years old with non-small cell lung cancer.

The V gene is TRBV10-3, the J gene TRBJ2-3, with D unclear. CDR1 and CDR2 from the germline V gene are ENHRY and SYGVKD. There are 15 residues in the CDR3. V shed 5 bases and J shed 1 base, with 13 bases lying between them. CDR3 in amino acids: CAISQGHQGTDTQYF. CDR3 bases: TGTGCCATCAGTCAAGGGCACCAGGGCACAGATACGCAGTATTTT.

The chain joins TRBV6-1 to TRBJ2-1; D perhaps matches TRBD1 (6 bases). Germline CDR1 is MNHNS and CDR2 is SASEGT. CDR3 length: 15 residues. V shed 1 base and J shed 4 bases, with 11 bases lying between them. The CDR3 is CASSEDWGQYNEQFF. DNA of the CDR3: TGTGCCAGCAGTGAAGATTGGGGACAATACAATGAGCAGTTCTTC.

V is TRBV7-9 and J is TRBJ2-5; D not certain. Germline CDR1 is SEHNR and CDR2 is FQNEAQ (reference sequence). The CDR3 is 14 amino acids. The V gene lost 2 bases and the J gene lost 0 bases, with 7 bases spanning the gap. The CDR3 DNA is TGTGCCAGCAGCTTAAGGCAAAACCAAGAGACCCAGTACTTC. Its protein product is CASSLRQNQETQYF.

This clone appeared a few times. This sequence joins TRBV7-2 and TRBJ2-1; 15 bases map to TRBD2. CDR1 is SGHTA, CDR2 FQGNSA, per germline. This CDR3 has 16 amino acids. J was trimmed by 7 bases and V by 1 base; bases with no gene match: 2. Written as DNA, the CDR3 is TGTGCCAGCAGCTTAGAAGGGACTAGCGGGAGGAATGAGCAGTTCTTC. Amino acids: CASSLEGTSGRNEQFF.

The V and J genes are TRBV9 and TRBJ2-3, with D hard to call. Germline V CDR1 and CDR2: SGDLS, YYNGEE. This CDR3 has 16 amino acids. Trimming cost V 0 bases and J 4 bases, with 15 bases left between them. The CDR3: CASSVAPKSLSDTQYF. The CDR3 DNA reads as TGTGCCAGCAGCGTAGCCCCTAAGAGTCTATCAGATACGCAGTATTTT.

Written as DNA, the CDR3 is TGTGCCAGTAGTGAACGGGGTTGGAGGGAGGCTTTCTTT. Translating gives CASSERGWREAFF. The chain carries TRBV19 and TRBJ1-1; the D is unclear. Trimming left V 5 bases short and J 11 bases short, with 18 bases between. This CDR3 is built from 13 residues. Germline V gene lookup returns CDR1 LNHDA and CDR2 SQIVND (reference sequence).

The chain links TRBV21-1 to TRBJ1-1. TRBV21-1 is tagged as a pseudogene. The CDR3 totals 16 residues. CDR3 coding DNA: TGTGCCAGCAGCAAAGGGTATAGTAACGGGGGCACTGAAGCTTTCTTT. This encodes CASSKGYSNGGTEAFF.

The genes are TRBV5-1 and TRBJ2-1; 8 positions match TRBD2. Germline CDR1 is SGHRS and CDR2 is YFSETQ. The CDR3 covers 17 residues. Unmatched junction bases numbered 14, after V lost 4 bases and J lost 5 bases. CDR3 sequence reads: CASSPGSGGLVDNEQFF. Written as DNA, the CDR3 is TGCGCCAGCAGCCCCGGCAGCGGGGGCCTTGTAGACAATGAGCAGTTCTTC.

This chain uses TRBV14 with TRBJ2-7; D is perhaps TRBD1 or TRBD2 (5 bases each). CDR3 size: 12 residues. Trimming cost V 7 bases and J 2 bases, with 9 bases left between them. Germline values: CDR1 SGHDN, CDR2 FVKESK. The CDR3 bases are TGTGCCAGCACGGGGCCCACCTACGAGCAGTACTTC. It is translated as CASTGPTYEQYF. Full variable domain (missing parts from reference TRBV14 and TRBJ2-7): EAGVTQFPSHSVIEKGQTVTLRCDPISGHDNLYWYRRVMGKEIKFLLHFVKESKQDESGMPNNRFLAERTGGTYSTLKVQPAELEDSGVYFCASTGPTYEQYFGPGTRLTVT.

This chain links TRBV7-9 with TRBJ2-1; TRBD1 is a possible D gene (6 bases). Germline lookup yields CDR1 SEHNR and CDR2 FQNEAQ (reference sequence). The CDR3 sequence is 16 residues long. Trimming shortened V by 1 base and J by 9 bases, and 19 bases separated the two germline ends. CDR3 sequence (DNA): TGTGCCAGCAGCTTAGACGGGACATCCCCCTATGGTGAGCAGTTCTTC. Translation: CASSLDGTSPYGEQFF.

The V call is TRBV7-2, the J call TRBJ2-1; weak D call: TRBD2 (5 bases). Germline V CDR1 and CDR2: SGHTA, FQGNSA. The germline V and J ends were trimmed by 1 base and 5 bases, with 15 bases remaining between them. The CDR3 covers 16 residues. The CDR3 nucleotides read TGTGCCAGCAGCTTAGACGTTGGTAGGAGGCACAATGAGCAGTTCTTC. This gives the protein CASSLDVGRRHNEQFF.

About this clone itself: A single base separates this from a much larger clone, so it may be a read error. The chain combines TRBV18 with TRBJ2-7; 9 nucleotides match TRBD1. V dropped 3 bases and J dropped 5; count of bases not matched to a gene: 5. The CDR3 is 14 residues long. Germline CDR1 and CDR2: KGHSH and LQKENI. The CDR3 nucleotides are TGTGCCAGCTCACCCACCGGGACAGGGAACGAGCAGTACTTC. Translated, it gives CASSPTGTGNEQYF.

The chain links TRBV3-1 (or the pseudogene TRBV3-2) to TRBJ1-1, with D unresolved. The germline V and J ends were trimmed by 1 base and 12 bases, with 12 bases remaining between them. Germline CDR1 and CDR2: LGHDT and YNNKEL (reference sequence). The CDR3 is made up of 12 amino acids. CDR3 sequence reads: CASSQAPGKPFF. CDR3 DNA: TGTGCCAGCAGCCAAGCTCCAGGAAAACCTTTCTTT.

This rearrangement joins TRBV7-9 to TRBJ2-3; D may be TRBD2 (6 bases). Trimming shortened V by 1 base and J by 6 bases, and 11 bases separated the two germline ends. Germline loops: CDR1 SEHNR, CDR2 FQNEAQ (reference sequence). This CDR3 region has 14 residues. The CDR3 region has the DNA TGTGCCAGCAGCTTAGGGGGGGTCAGGGATACGCAGTATTTT. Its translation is CASSLGGVRDTQYF.

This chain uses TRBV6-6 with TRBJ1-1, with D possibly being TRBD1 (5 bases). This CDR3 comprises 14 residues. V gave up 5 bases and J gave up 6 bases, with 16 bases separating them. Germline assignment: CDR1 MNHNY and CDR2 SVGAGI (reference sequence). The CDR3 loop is CASSTEQGKSEAFF. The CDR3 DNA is TGTGCCAGCAGTACGGAGCAGGGAAAATCTGAAGCTTTCTTT.

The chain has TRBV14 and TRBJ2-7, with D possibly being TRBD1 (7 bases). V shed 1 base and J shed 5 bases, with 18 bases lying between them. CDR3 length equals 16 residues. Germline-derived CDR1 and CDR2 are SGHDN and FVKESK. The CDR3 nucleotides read TGTGCCAGCAGCCAAGGAAGGGAGCAGGGGGGCAACGAGCAGTACTTC. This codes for CASSQGREQGGNEQYF.

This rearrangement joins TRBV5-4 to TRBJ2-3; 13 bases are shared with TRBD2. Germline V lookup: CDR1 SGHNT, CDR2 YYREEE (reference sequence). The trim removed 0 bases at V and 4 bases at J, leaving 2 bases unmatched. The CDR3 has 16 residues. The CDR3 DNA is TGTGCCAGCAGCTTGGCAGGACTAGCGGGGGCAGATACGCAGTATTTT. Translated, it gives CASSLAGLAGADTQYF.

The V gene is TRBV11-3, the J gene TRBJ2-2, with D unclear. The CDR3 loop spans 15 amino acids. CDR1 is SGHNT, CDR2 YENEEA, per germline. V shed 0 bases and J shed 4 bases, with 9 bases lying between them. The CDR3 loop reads CASSLEPRSTGELFF. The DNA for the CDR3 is TGTGCCAGCAGCTTAGAACCGCGGAGCACCGGGGAGCTGTTTTTT.

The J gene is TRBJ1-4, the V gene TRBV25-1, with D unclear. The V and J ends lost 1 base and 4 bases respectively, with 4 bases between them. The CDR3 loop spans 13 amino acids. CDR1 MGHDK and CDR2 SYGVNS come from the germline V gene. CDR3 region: CASSEWGNEKLFF. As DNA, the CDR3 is TGTGCCAGCAGTGAATGGGGTAATGAAAAACTGTTTTTT. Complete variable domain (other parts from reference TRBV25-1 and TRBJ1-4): EADIYQTPRYLVIGTGKKITLECSQTMGHDKMYWYQQDPGMELHLIHYSYGVNSTEKGDLSSESTVSRIRTEHFPLTLESARPSHTSQYLCASSEWGNEKLFFGSGTQLSVL.

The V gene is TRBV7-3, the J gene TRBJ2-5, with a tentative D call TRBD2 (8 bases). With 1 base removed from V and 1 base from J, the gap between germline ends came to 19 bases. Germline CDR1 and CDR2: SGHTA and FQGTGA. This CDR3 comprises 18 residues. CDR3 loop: CASSLSGGQRGPQETQYF. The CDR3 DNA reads TGTGCCAGCAGCTTAAGCGGGGGACAGCGGGGGCCCCAAGAGACCCAGTACTTC.

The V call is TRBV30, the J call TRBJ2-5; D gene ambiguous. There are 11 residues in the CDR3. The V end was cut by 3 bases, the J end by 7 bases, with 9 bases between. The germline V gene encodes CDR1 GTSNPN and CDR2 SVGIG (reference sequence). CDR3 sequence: CAWSSSGTQYF. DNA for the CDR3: TGTGCCTGGAGCTCGAGTGGGACCCAGTACTTC. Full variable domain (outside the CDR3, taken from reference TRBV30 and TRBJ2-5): SQTIHQWPATLVQPVGSPLSLECTVEGTSNPNLYWYRQAAGRGLQLLFYSVGIGQISSEVPQNLSASRPQDRQFILSSKKLLLSDSGFYLCAWSSSGTQYFGPGTRLLVL.

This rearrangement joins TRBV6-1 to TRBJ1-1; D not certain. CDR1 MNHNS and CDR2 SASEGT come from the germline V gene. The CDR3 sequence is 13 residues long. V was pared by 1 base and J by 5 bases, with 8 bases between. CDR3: CASSEGRGTEAFF. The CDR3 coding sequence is TGTGCCAGCAGTGAAGGTCGAGGGACTGAAGCTTTCTTT.

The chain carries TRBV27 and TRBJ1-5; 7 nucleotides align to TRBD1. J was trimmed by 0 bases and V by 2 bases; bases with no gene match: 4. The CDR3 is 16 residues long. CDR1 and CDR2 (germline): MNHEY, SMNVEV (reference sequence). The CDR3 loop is CASSLNRGYSNQPQHF. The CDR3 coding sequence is TGTGCCAGCAGTTTAAACAGGGGTTATAGCAATCAGCCCCAGCATTTT.

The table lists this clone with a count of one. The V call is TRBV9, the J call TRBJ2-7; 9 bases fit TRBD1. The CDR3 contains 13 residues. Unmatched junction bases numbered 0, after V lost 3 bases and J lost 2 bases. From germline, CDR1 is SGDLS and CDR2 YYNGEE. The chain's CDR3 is CASSGQGAYEQYF. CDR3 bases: TGTGCCAGCAGCGGACAGGGGGCCTACGAGCAGTACTTC.

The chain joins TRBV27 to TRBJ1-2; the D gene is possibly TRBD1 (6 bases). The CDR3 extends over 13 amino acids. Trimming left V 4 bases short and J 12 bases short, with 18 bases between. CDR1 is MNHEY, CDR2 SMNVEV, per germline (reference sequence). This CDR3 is CASSSSALGAHTF. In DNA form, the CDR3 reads TGTGCCAGCAGTTCTAGTGCGTTGGGGGCACACACCTTC.

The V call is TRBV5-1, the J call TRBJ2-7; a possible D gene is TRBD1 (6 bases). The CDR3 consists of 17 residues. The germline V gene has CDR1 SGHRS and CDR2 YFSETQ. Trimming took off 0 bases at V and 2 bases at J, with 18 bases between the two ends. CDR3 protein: CASSLALSETGAYEQYF. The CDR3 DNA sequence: TGCGCCAGCAGCTTGGCCTTATCGGAGACAGGAGCCTACGAGCAGTACTTC.

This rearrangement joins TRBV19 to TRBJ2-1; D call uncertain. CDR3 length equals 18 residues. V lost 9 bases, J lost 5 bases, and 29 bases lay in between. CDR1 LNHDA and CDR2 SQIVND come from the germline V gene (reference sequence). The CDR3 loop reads CASRPTPGLITQNNEQFF. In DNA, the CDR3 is TGTGCCAGCCGGCCTACCCCGGGCCTAATTACTCAGAACAATGAGCAGTTCTTC. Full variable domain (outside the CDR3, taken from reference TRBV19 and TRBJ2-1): DGGITQSPKYLFRKEGQNVTLSCEQNLNHDAMYWYRQDPGQGLRLIYYSQIVNDFQKGDIAEGYSVSREKKESFPLTVTSAQKNPTAFYLCASRPTPGLITQNNEQFFGPGTRLTVL.

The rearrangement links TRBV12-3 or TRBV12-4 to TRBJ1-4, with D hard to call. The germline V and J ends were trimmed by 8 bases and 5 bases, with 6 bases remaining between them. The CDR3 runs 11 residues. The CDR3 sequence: CASGRNEKLFF. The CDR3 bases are TGTGCCAGCGGCCGGAATGAAAAACTGTTTTTT.

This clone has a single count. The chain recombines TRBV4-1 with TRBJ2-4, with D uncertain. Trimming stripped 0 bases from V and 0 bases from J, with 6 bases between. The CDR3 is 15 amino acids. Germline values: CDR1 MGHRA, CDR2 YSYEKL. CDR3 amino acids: CASSQDTRAKNIQYF. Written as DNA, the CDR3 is TGCGCCAGCAGCCAAGATACACGAGCCAAAAACATTCAGTACTTC.